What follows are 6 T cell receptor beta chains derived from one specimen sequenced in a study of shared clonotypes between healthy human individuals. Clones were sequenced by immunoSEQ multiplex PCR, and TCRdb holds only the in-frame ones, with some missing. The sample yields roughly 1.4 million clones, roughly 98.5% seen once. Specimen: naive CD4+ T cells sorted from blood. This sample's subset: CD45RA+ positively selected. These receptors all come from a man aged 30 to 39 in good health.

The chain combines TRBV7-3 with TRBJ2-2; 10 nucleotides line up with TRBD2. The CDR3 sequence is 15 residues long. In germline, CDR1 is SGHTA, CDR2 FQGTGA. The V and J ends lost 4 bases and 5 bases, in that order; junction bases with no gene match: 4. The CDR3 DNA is TGTGCCAGCAGCTCGGGACTAGCGTCAACCGGGGAGCTGTTTTTT. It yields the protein CASSSGLASTGELFF.

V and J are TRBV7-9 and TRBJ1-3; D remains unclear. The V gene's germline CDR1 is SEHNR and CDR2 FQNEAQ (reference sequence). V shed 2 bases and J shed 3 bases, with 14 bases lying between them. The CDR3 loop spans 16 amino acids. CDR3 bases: TGTGCCAGCAGCTTATCGGCAGGAAAGGATGGAAACACCATATATTTT. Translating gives CASSLSAGKDGNTIYF.

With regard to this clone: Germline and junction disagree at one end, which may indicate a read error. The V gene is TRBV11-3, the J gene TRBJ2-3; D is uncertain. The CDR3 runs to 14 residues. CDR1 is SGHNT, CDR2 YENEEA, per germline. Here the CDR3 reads CASSLRHSTDTQYF. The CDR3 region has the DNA TGTGCCAGCAGCTTAAGGCATAGCACTGATACGCAGTATTTT.

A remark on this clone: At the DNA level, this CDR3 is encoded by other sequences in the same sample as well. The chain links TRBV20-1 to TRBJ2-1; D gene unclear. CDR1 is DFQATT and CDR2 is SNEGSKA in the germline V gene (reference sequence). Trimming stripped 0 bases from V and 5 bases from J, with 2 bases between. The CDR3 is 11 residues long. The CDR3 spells CSARDNNEQFF. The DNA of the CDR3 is TGCAGTGCTAGAGACAACAATGAGCAGTTCTTC.

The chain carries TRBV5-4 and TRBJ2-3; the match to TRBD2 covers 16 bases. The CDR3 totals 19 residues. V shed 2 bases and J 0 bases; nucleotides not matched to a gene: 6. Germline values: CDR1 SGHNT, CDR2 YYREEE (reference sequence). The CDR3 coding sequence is TGTGCCAGCAGCTTATTCGGGACTAGCGGGAGGGCTAGCACAGATACGCAGTATTTT. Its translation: CASSLFGTSGRASTDTQYF.

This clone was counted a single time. In DNA form, the CDR3 reads TGTGCCAGCAGTTTTCTGCAGGGTCCCTTATATGGCTACACCTTC. This codes for CASSFLQGPLYGYTF. The gene calls are TRBV28 and TRBJ1-2, with D possibly matching TRBD1 (5 bases). The CDR3 totals 15 residues. The germline gives CDR1 MDHEN, CDR2 SYDVKM. Trimming removed 3 bases at V and 5 bases at J, with 16 bases between.